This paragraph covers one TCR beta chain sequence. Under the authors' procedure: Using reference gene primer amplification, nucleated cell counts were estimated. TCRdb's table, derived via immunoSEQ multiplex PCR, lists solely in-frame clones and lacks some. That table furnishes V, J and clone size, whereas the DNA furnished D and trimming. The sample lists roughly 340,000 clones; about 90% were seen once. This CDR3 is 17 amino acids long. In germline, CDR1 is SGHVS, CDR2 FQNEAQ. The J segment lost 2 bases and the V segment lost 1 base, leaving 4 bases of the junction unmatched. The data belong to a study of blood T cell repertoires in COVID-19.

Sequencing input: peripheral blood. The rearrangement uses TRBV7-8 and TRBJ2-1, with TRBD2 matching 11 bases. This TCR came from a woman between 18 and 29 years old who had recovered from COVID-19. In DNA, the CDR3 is TGTGCCAGCAGCTTAGTAGCGGGAGGGCCGCCCTACAATGAGCAGTTCTTC. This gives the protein CASSLVAGGPPYNEQFF.